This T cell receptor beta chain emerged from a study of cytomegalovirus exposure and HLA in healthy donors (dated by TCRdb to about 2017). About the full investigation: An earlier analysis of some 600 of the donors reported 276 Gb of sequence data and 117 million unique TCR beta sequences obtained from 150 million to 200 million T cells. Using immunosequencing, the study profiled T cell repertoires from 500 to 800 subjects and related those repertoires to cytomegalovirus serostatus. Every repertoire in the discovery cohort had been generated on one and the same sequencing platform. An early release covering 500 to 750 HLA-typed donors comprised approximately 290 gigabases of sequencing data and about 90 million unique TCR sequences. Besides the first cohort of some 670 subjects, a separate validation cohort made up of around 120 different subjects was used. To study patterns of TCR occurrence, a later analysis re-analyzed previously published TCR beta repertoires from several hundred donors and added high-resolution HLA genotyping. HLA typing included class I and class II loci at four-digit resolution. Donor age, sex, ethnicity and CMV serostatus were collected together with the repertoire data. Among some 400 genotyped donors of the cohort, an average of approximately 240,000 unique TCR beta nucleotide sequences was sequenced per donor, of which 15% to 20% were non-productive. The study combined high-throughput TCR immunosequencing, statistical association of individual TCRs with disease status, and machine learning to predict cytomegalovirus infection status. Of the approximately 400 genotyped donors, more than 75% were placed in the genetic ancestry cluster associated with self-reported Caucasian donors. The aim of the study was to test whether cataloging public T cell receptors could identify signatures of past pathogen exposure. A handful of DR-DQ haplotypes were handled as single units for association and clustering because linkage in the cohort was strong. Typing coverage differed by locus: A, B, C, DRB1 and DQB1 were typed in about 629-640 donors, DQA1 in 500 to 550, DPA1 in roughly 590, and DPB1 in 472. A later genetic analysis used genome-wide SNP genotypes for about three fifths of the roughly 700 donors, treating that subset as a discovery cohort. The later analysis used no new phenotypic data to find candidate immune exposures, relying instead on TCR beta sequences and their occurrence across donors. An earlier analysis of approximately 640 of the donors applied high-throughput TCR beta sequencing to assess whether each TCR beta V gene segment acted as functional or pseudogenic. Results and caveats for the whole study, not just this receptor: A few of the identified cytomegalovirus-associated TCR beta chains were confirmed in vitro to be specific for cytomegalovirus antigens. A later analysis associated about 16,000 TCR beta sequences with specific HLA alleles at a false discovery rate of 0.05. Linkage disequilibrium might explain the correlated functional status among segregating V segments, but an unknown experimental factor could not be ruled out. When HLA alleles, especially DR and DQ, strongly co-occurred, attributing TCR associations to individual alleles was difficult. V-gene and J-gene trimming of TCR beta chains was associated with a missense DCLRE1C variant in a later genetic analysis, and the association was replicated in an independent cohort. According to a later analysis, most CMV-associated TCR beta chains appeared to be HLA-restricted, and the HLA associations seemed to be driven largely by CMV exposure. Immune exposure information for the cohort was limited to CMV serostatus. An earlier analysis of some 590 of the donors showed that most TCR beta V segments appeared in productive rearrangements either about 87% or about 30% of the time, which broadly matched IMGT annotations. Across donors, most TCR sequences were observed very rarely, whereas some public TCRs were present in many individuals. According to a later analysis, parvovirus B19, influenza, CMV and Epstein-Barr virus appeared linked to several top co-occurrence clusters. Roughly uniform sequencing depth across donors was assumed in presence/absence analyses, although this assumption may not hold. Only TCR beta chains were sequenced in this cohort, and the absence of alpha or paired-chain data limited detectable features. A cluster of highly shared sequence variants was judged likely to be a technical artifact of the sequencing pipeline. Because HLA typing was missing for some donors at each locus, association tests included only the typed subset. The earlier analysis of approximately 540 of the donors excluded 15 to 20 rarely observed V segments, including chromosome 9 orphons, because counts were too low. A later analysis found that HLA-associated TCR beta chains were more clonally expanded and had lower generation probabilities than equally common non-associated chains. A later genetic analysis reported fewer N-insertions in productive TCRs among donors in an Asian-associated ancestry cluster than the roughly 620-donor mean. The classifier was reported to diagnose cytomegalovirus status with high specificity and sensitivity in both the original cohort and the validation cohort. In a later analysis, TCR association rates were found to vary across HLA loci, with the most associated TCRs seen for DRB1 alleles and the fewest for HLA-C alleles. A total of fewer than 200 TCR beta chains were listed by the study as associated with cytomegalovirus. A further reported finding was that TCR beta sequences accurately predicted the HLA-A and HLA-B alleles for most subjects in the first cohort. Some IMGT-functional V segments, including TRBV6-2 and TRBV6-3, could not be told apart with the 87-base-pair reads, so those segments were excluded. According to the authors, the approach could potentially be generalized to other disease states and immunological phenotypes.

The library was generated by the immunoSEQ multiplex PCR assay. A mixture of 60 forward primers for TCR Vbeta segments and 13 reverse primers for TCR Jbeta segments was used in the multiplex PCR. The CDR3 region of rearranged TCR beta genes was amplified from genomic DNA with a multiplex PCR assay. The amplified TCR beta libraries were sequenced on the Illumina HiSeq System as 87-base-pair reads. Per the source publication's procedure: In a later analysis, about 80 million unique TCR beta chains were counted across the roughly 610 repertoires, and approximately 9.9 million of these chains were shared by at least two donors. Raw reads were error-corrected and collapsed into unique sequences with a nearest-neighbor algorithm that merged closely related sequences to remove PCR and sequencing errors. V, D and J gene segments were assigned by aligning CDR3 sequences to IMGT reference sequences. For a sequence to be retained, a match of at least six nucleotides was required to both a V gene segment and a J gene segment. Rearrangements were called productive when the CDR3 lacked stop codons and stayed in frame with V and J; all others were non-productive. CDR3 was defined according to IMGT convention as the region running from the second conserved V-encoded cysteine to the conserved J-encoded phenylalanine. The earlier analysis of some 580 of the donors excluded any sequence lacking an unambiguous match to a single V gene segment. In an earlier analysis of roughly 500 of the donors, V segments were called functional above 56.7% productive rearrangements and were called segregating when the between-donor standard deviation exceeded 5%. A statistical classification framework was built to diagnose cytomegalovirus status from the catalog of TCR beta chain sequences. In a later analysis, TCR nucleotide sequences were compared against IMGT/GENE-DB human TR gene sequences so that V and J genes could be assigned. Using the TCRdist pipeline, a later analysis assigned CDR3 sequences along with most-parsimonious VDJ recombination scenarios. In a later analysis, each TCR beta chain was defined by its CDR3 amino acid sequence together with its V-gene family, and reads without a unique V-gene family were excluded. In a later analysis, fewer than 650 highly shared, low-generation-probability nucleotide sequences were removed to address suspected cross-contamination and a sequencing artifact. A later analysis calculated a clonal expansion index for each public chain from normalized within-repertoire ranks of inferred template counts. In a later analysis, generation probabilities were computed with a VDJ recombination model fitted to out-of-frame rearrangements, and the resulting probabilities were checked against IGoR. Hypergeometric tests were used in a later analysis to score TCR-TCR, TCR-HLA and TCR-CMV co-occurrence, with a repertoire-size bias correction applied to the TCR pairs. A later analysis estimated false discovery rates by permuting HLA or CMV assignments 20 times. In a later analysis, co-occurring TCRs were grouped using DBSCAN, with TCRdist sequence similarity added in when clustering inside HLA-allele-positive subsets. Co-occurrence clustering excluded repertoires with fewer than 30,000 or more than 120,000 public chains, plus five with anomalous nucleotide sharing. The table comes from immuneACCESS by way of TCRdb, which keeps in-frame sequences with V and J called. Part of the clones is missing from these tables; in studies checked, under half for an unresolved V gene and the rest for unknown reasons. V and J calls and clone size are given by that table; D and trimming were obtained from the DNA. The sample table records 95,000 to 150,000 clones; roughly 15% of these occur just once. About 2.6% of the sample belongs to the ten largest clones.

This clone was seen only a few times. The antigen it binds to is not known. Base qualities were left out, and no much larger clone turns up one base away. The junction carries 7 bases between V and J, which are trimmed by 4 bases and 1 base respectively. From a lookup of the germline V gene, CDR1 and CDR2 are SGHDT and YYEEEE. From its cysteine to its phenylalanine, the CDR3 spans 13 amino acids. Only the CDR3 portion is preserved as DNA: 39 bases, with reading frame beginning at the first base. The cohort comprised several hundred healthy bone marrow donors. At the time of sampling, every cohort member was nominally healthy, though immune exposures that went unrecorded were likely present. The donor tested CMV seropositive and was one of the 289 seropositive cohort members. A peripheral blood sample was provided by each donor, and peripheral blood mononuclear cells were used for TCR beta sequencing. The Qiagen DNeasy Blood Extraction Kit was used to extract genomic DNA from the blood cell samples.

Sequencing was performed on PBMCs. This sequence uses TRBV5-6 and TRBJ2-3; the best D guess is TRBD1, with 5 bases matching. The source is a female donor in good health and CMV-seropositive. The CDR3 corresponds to CASSPGRTDTQYF. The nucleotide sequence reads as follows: TGTGCCAGCAGCCCAGGGCGCACAGATACGCAGTATTTT. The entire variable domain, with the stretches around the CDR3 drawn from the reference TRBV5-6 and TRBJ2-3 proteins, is DAGVTQSPTHLIKTRGQQVTLRCSPKSGHDTVSWYQQALGQGPQFIFQYYEEEERQRGNFPDRFSGHQFPNYSSELNVNALLLGDSALYLCASSPGRTDTQYFGPGTRLTVL.